The entry below gives a single T cell receptor beta chain sequence along with its context. What it binds is unknown. These data come from a study of PD-1 blockade in classical Hodgkin lymphoma. Background on the study: Administration of nivolumab to patients was at 3 mg/kg intravenously every 2 weeks.

Relapse after autologous stem cell transplantation occurred in every patient, and brentuximab vedotin exposure varied. Best responses were complete response, partial response or progressive disease. TCRdb's table, derived via immunoSEQ multiplex PCR, lists solely in-frame clones and lacks some. Of 50,000 or so clones listed, approximately 70% were seen once; the top ten hold around 15%. Regarding the study as a whole: Patients newly diagnosed and complete responders had comparable baseline diversity.

This specimen was peripheral blood mononuclear cells (PBMCs), taken before the second cycle of nivolumab. This clonotype was sampled from a human donor with classical Hodgkin lymphoma.

CDR3 nucleotides: TGTGCCAGCAACTCGGGCTTTAGCGGGGGCCTCCAGTACTTC. Residues: CASNSGFSGGLQYF. The chain is built from TRBV27 and TRBJ2-5; the match to TRBD2 covers 9 bases. The CDR3 covers 14 residues. CDR1 is MNHEY and CDR2 is SMNVEV in the germline V gene (reference sequence). Trimming cost V 7 bases and J 10 bases; bases outside gene matches: 13.